This T cell receptor beta chain was sequenced in a study of identifying expanded T cells in peripheral blood. General observations from the study: Technical replicates showed roughly 1.2 changed clones; two weeks approximately 15; four weeks 19. Across healthy donors, higher total template counts meant significantly greater approximately two-week count variance.

With respect to this clone: Its antigen is as yet unknown.

Sequencing used immunoSEQ multiplex PCR; TCRdb keeps in-frame clones, though not all of them. The sample includes some 72,000 clones, around 90% seen only once; the top ten take roughly 3.5%. This CDR3 is built from 15 residues. The ends lost 5 bases at V and 2 bases at J; junction bases unmatched: 4. Germline V gene sequence: CDR1 SGHNT, CDR2 YENEEA. Healthy donors had no documented immune events, such as infections, while sampled. The sequence came from a person between 18 and 75 years old in good health. The sequenced sample was blood. The chain carries TRBV11-3 and TRBJ2-3, with 10 positions matching TRBD2. This CDR3 is CASSPGTSVTDTQYF. The CDR3 coding sequence is TGTGCCAGCAGCCCCGGGACTAGCGTCACAGATACGCAGTATTTT. The whole variable domain, filled in from reference TRBV11-3 and TRBJ2-3, reads EAGVVQSPRYKIIEKKQPVAFWCNPISGHNTLYWYLQNLGQGPELLIRYENEEAVDDSQLPKDRFSAERLKGVDSTLKIQPAELGDSAVYLCASSPGTSVTDTQYFGPGTRLTVL.